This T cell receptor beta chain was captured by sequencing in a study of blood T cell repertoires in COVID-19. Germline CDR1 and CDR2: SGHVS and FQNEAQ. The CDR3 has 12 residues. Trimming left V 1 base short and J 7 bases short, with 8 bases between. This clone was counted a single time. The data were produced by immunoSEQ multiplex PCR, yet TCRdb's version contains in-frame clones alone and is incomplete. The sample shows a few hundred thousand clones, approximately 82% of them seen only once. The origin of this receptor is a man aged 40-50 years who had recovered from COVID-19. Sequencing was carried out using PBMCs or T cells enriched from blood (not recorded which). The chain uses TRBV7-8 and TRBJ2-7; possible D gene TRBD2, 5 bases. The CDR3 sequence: CASSLGTGEQYF. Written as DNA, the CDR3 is TGTGCCAGCAGCTTAGGGACGGGGGAGCAGTACTTC.